This passage covers 5 T cell receptor beta chains from one sample sequenced in a study of early T cells in non-severe SARS-CoV-2 infection. From the 5' RACE reads, TCRdb called clonotypes with MiXCR, one entry per CDR3 protein. The top ten clones hold 3.9% of a sample with tens of thousands of distinct CDR3 sequences, 6.2% of them seen once. What was sequenced was whole blood. These receptors were collected from an adult who was a healthcare worker with PCR-confirmed SARS-CoV-2 infection or an uninfected control (not recorded which).

Note on this clonotype: A read error may explain this, as a much larger clone is one base away. This rearrangement joins TRBV7-9 to TRBJ2-2; D gene ambiguous. The CDR3 is 15 residues long. Germline V CDR1 and CDR2: SEHNR, FQNEAQ (reference sequence). Trimming removed 6 bases at V and 1 base at J, with 12 bases between. The CDR3 bases are TGTGCCAGCAGAATCCCGTCCAAGAACACCGGGGAGCTGTTTTTT. This codes for CASRIPSKNTGELFF.

This chain uses TRBV11-2 with TRBJ1-6; possible D gene TRBD1, 6 bases. Per the germline V gene, CDR1 is SGHAT and CDR2 is FQNNGV. Trimming took off 6 bases at V and 10 bases at J, with 19 bases between the two ends. The CDR3 has 15 amino acids. The CDR3 DNA sequence: TGTGCCAGCAGTTCAGGGGCCAGGGGCCGATCACCCCTCCACTTT. Translation: CASSSGARGRSPLHF.

This clonotype was seen a few times. The V gene is TRBV7-2, the J gene TRBJ2-7; no reliable D call. V lost 3 bases to trimming and J lost 3 bases, with 9 bases between them. The length of the CDR3 is 13 residues. Germline lookup yields CDR1 SGHTA and CDR2 FQGNSA. This CDR3 reads CASSFDPRYEQYF. CDR3 nucleotides: TGTGCCAGCAGCTTCGACCCACGCTACGAGCAGTACTTC.

This clonotype was seen repeatedly, ten times or more. The CDR3 here is CASSQEANRGIVYGYTF. DNA of the CDR3: TGCGCCAGCAGCCAAGAAGCGAACAGGGGGATAGTATATGGCTACACCTTC. The V and J genes are TRBV4-1 and TRBJ1-2, with 8 bases that match TRBD1. The junction had 11 bases not matched to a gene; V was cut back by 0 bases and J by 5 bases. The CDR3 sequence is 17 residues long. From germline, CDR1 is MGHRA and CDR2 YSYEKL.

At least ten counts were recorded for this clonotype. V usage is TRBV28 and J usage is TRBJ1-6, with 7 bases that match TRBD1. The CDR3 has 14 amino acids. Germline V CDR1 and CDR2: MDHEN, SYDVKM. The V and J ends lost 8 bases and 6 bases, in that order; junction bases with no gene match: 7. The CDR3 DNA sequence: TGTGCCAGCGGTATACAGGGGTTTAATTCACCCCTCCACTTT. Translated: CASGIQGFNSPLHF.